The rows below give T cell receptor beta chains drawn from one sample of a study of blood T cell repertoires in COVID-19. Produced via immunoSEQ multiplex PCR; TCRdb's table is partial and in-frame only. Of 250,000 to 300,000 clones listed, about 90% are singletons. The sample comprised peripheral blood. These receptors all stem from a woman aged 60-70 years with COVID-19, enrolled during active disease. Both conserved end residues are part of each CDR3. The D gene is left open where the match is weak. Only some rows state a clone size, as once, few, many or a class for expanded clones.

-,TRBJ2-1,TRBV7-7,-,CASSPVTAGYNEQFF,TGTGCTAGCAGCCCGGTAACCGCGGGGTACAATGAGCAGTTCTTC
-,TRBJ2-1,TRBV9,TRBD2,CASSVGLAGSYNEQFF,TGTGCCAGCAGCGTAGGACTAGCGGGTTCCTACAATGAGCAGTTCTTC
few,TRBJ2-3,TRBV7-2,-,CASRGDYTQYF,TGTGCCAGCAGAGGAGACTATACGCAGTATTTT
-,TRBJ1-3,TRBV7-8,TRBD1,CASSLVDRGLVPGNTIYF,TGTGCCAGCAGCTTAGTAGACAGGGGGCTCGTTCCTGGAAACACCATATATTTT
-,TRBJ1-6,TRBV6-6,-,CAASGTPPGSPLHF,TGTGCCGCTAGCGGGACACCGCCCGGGTCACCCCTCCACTTT
-,TRBJ1-3,TRBV11-2,-,CASSLGGRGRSSGNTIYF,TGTGCCAGCAGCTTAGGTGGCAGGGGAAGGAGCTCTGGAAACACCATATATTTT
-,TRBJ1-2,TRBV6-6,-,CASSYLPRDYGYTF,TGTGCCAGCAGTTACCTCCCGAGAGACTATGGCTACACCTTC
-,TRBJ1-6,TRBV19,TRBD1,CASDRGQNSPLHF,TGTGCCAGTGACAGGGGGCAAAATTCACCCCTCCACTTT
-,TRBJ1-2,TRBV18,TRBD1,CASSTRTGEDYTF,TGTGCCAGCTCAACCCGGACAGGGGAGGACTACACCTTC
-,TRBJ1-4,TRBV6-5,TRBD1,CASSYSTGTGKEKLFF,TGTGCCAGCAGTTACTCCACCGGGACAGGGAAGGAAAAACTGTTTTTT
-,TRBJ1-2,TRBV2,-,CASSEGRSYGYTF,TGTGCCAGCAGTGAGGGCAGATCCTATGGCTACACCTTC
-,TRBJ1-5,TRBV29-1,-,CSVATGVNQPQHF,TGCAGCGTCGCGACAGGAGTAAATCAGCCCCAGCATTTT
few,TRBJ2-2,TRBV6-5,TRBD1,CASSAGTGNTGELFF,TGTGCCAGCTCAGCAGGGACAGGGAACACCGGGGAGCTGTTTTTT
-,TRBJ2-1,TRBV7-8,TRBD1,CASSPDRFLNEQFF,TGTGCCAGCAGCCCGGACAGGTTTTTGAATGAGCAGTTCTTC
-,TRBJ2-5,TRBV25-1,-,CASSDSSGTQYF,TGTGCCAGCAGTGACAGTTCAGGGACCCAGTACTTC
-,TRBJ1-1,TRBV2,TRBD1,CASGGQGYTEAFF,TGTGCCAGCGGGGGACAGGGGTACACTGAAGCTTTCTTT
-,TRBJ2-3,TRBV5-1,-,CASSLGTTVTDTQYF,TGCGCCAGCAGCTTGGGGACTACAGTCACAGATACGCAGTATTTT
-,TRBJ1-5,TRBV15,-,CATSRDVTNQPQHF,TGTGCCACCTCCCGGGATGTCACCAATCAGCCCCAGCATTTT
once,TRBJ1-4,TRBV19,-,CASSILGGVRDEKLFF,TGTGCCAGTAGTATCCTCGGGGGGGTTAGGGATGAAAAACTGTTTTTT
-,TRBJ1-1,TRBV27,-,CASSREGRNTEAFF,TGTGCCAGCAGCCGGGAAGGGCGGAACACTGAAGCTTTCTTT
-,TRBJ1-4,TRBV5-1,TRBD1,CASSSGGRPEEKLFF,TGCGCCAGCAGCTCAGGGGGCCGACCCGAGGAAAAACTGTTTTTT
-,TRBJ1-3,TRBV5-6,-,CASSLGHVGNTIYF,TGTGCCAGCAGCTTGGGACATGTGGGAAACACCATATATTTT
-,TRBJ1-1,TRBV5-6,-,CATLLDTEAFF,TGTGCCACCCTATTGGACACTGAAGCTTTCTTT
-,TRBJ1-2,TRBV12-3/TRBV12-4,TRBD1,CASGDRGPDGYTF,TGTGCCAGCGGGGACAGGGGGCCCGATGGCTACACCTTC
-,TRBJ1-4,TRBV10-3,-,CAISGTDRREKLFF,TGTGCCATCAGTGGGACAGACCGAAGGGAAAAACTGTTTTTT
-,TRBJ1-4,TRBV7-9,-,CASSLEQYNEKLFF,TGTGCCAGCAGCTTAGAACAGTATAATGAAAAACTGTTTTTT
-,TRBJ2-6,TRBV7-9,-,CASTPRGGGVSGANVLTF,TGTGCCAGCACCCCACGAGGGGGTGGGGTATCTGGGGCCAACGTCCTGACTTTC
-,TRBJ1-2,TRBV7-9,TRBD1,CATWTGANYGYTF,TGTGCCACTTGGACAGGGGCTAACTATGGCTACACCTTC
-,TRBJ2-5,TRBV6-5,TRBD2,CASRKTSGGETQYF,TGTGCCAGCAGGAAGACTAGCGGGGGTGAGACCCAGTACTTC
-,TRBJ2-7,TRBV14,-,CASSQRAAGRGYSSYEQYF,TGTGCCAGCAGCCAAAGGGCTGCGGGCAGGGGTTATAGCTCCTACGAGCAGTACTTC
-,TRBJ1-1,TRBV25-1,-,CASSEWRQEGNTEAFF,TGTGCCAGCAGTGAATGGCGCCAAGAGGGAAACACTGAAGCTTTCTTT
-,TRBJ1-2,TRBV6-2/TRBV6-3,TRBD1,CASSFQGQGARGYTF,TGTGCCAGCAGTTTCCAGGGACAGGGGGCCAGAGGCTACACCTTC
once,TRBJ1-1,TRBV6-5,TRBD1,CASRGTGGGNTEAFF,TGTGCCAGCAGAGGGACAGGGGGAGGGAACACTGAAGCTTTCTTT
-,TRBJ2-3,TRBV9,-,CASSVGTVDTQYF,TGTGCCAGCAGCGTAGGGACAGTTGATACGCAGTATTTT
-,TRBJ2-7,TRBV19,TRBD1,CASSTRTGPYEQYF,TGTGCCAGTAGTACTCGGACAGGACCCTACGAGCAGTACTTC
-,TRBJ2-2,TRBV14,TRBD1,CASSQTGQGIGELFF,TGTGCCAGCAGCCAAACCGGACAGGGGATCGGGGAGCTGTTTTTT
-,TRBJ1-2,TRBV13,-,CASSLQTGPGYGYTF,TGTGCCAGCAGCCTCCAAACAGGGCCGGGCTATGGCTACACCTTC
-,TRBJ2-3,TRBV19,TRBD1,CASRGDRVGTDTQYF,TGTGCCAGTAGGGGAGACAGGGTAGGCACAGATACGCAGTATTTT
-,TRBJ2-2,TRBV9,TRBD1,CASSVTGGRGGELFF,TGTGCCAGCAGCGTTACAGGGGGCCGTGGCGGGGAGCTGTTTTTT
-,TRBJ1-1,TRBV5-1,TRBD1,CASSRTGAGDTEAFF,TGCGCCAGCAGCCGAACAGGGGCCGGCGACACTGAAGCTTTCTTT
once,TRBJ2-3,TRBV5-6,TRBD2,CASSLSGMKGGGGDTQYF,TGTGCCAGCAGCTTGTCCGGGATGAAGGGCGGGGGAGGAGATACGCAGTATTTT
-,TRBJ2-7,TRBV5-4,TRBD2,CASSVALAGGTYEQYF,TGTGCCAGCAGCGTCGCACTAGCGGGGGGAACCTACGAGCAGTACTTC
-,TRBJ2-7,TRBV2,TRBD2,CASSASAGGRDEQYF,TGTGCCAGCAGTGCATCAGCGGGGGGGCGGGACGAGCAGTACTTC
-,TRBJ1-3,TRBV6-5,-,CASSPWSSGNTIYF,TGTGCCAGCAGTCCGTGGAGTTCTGGAAACACCATATATTTT
-,TRBJ2-1,TRBV29-1,TRBD2,CSAGQTTWSLADNEQFF,TGCAGCGCCGGGCAGACGACATGGTCACTAGCGGACAATGAGCAGTTCTTC
-,TRBJ2-5,TRBV2,TRBD2,CASSDGGETQYF,TGTGCCAGCAGTGACGGGGGGGAGACCCAGTACTTC
-,TRBJ1-4,TRBV5-1,TRBD1,CASSPGQGNEKLFF,TGCGCCAGCAGCCCGGGACAGGGGAATGAAAAACTGTTTTTT
-,TRBJ1-1,TRBV5-4,-,CASSLDGTEYKAFF,TGTGCCAGCAGCTTGGACGGGACTGAGTATAAAGCTTTCTTT
-,TRBJ2-2,TRBV5-1,-,CASSSSGASTGELFF,TGCGCCAGCAGCTCCTCAGGGGCCTCAACCGGGGAGCTGTTTTTT
-,TRBJ2-7,TRBV9,-,CASSVDSRGGVYEQYF,TGTGCCAGCAGCGTAGATTCAAGAGGGGGGGTGTACGAGCAGTACTTC
-,TRBJ2-6,TRBV27,-,CASSLFYLGTGANVLTF,TGTGCCAGCAGTTTATTTTACCTCGGTACTGGGGCCAACGTCCTGACTTTC
few,TRBJ2-1,TRBV7-9,TRBD1,CASSSQGAASSYNEQFF,TGTGCCAGCAGTTCACAGGGGGCTGCGAGCTCCTACAATGAGCAGTTCTTC
-,TRBJ2-7,TRBV27,-,CASSLSGGAFYEQYF,TGTGCCAGCAGTTTATCGGGGGGGGCTTTTTACGAGCAGTACTTC